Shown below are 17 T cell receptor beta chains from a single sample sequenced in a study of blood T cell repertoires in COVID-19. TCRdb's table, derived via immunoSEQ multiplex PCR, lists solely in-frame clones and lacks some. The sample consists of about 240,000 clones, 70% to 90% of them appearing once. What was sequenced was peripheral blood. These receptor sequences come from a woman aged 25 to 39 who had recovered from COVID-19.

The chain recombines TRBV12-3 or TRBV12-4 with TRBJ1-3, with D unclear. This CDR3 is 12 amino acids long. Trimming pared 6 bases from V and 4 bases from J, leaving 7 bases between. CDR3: CASSPVGNTIYF. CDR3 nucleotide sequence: TGTGCCAGCAGCCCTGTCGGAAACACCATATATTTT.

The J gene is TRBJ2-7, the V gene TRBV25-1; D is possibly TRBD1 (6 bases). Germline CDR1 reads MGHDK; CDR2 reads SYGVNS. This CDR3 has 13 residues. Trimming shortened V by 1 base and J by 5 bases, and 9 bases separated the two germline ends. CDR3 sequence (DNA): TGTGCCAGCAGTGAATGGGGGCTCGACGAGCAGTACTTC. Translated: CASSEWGLDEQYF.

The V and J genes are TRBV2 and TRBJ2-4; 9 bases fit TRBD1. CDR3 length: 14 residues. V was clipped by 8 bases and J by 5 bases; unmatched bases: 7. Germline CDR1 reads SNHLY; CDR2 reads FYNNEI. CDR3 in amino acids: CASGSWTGENIQYF. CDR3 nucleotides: TGTGCCAGCGGGAGCTGGACAGGGGAAAACATTCAGTACTTC.

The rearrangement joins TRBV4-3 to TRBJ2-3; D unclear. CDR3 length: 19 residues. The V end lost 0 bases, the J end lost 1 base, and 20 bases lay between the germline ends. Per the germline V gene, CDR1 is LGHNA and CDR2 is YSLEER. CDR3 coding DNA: TGCGCCAGCAGCCAAGAGTTTGGCCCACCCCACAGAGGCACAGATACGCAGTATTTT. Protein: CASSQEFGPPHRGTDTQYF.

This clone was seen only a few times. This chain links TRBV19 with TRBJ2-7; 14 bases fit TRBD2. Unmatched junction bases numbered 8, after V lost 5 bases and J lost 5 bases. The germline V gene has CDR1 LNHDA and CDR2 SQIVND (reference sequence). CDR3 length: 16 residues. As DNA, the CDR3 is TGTGCCAGTAGTCCCGGACTAGCGGGAGGATCTGACGAGCAGTACTTC. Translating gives CASSPGLAGGSDEQYF. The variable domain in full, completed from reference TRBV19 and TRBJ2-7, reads DGGITQSPKYLFRKEGQNVTLSCEQNLNHDAMYWYRQDPGQGLRLIYYSQIVNDFQKGDIAEGYSVSREKKESFPLTVTSAQKNPTAFYLCASSPGLAGGSDEQYFGPGTRLTVT.

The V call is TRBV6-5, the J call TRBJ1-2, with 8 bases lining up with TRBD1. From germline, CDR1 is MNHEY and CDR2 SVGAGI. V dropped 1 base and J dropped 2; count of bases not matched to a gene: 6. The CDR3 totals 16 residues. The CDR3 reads CASSYLGTGENYGYTF. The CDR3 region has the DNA TGTGCCAGCAGTTACTTGGGGACAGGCGAGAACTATGGCTACACCTTC.

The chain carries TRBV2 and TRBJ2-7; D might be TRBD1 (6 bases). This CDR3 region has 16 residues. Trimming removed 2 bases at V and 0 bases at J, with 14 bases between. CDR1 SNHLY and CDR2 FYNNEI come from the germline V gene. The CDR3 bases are TGTGCCAGCAGTGAATTTGGGGGCACTCTCTCCTACGAGCAGTACTTC. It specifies CASSEFGGTLSYEQYF. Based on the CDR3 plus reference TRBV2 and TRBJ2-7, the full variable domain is EPEVTQTPSHQVTQMGQEVILRCVPISNHLYFYWYRQILGQKVEFLVSFYNNEISEKSEIFDDQFSVERPDGSNFTLKIRSTKLEDSAMYFCASSEFGGTLSYEQYFGPGTRLTVT.

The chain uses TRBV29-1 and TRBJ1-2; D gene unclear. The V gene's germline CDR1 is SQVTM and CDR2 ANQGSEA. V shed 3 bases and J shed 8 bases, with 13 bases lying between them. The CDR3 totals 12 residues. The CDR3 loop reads CSVEGREDGYTF. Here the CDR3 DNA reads TGCAGCGTTGAGGGCCGGGAGGACGGCTACACCTTC. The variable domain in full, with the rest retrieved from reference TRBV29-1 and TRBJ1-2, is SAVISQKPSRDICQRGTSLTIQCQVDSQVTMMFWYRQQPGQSLTLIATANQGSEATYESGFVIDKFPISRPNLTFSTLTVSNMSPEDSSIYLCSVEGREDGYTFGSGTRLTVV.

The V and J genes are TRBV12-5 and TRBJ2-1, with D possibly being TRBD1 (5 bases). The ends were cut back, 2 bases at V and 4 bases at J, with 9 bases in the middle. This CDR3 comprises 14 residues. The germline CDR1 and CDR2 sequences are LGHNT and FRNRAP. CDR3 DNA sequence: TGTGCTAGTGGTTTGTTGGACAATTACAATGAGCAGTTCTTC. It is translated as CASGLLDNYNEQFF.

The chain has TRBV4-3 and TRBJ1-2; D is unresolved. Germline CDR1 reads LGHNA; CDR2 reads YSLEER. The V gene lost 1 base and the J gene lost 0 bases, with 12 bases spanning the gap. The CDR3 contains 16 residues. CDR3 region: CASSQGPQATNYGYTF. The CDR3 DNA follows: TGCGCCAGCAGCCAAGGACCCCAGGCTACTAACTATGGCTACACCTTC.

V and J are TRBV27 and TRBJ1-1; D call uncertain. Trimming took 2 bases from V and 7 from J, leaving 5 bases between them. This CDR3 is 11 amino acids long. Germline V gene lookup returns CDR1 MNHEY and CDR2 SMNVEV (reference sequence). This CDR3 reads CASSLGREAFF. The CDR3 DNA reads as TGTGCCAGCAGTTTAGGGCGTGAAGCTTTCTTT.

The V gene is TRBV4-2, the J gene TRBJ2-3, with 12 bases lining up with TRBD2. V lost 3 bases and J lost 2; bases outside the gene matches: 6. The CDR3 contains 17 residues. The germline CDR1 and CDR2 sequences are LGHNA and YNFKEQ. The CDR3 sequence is CASSHTSGGPFTDTQYF. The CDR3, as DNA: TGTGCCAGCAGCCATACTAGCGGGGGGCCTTTCACAGATACGCAGTATTTT.

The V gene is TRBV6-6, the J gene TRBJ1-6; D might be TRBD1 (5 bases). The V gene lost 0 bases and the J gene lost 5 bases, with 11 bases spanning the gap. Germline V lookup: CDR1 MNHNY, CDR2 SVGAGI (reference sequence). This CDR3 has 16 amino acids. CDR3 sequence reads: CASSYSQGSHNSPLHF. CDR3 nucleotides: TGTGCCAGCAGTTACTCCCAGGGTTCCCATAATTCACCCCTCCACTTT.

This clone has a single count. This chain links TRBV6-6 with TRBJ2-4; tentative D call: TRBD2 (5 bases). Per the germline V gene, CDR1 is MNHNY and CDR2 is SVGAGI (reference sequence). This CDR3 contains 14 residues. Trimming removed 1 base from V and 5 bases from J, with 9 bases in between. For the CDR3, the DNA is TGTGCCAGCAGTTACTTCGCTAGCCAAAACATTCAGTACTTC. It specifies CASSYFASQNIQYF.

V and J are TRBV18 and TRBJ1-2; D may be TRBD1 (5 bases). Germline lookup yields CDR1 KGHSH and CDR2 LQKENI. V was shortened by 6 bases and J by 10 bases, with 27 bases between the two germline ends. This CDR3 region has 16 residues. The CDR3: CASSSSARAIYMTYTF. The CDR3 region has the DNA TGTGCCAGCTCCTCCTCGGCCAGGGCAATCTATATGACCTACACCTTC.

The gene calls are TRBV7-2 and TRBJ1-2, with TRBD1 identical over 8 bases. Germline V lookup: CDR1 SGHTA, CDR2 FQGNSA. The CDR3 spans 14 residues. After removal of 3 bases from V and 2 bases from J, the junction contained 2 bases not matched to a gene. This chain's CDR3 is CASSFDRGNYGYTF. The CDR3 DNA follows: TGTGCCAGCAGCTTCGACAGGGGCAACTATGGCTACACCTTC. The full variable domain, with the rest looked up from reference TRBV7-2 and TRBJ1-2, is GAGVSQSPSNKVTEKGKDVELRCDPISGHTALYWYRQSLGQGLEFLIYFQGNSAPDKSGLPSDRFSAERTGGSVSTLTIQRTQQEDSAVYLCASSFDRGNYGYTFGSGTRLTVV.

The CDR3 bases are TGCGCCAGCAGCTTCACAGGGGGTAGCTCCTATAATTCACCCCTCCACTTT. Translation gives CASSFTGGSSYNSPLHF. The chain combines TRBV5-1 with TRBJ1-6, with 8 nucleotides matching TRBD1. V lost 2 bases, J lost 0 bases, and 4 bases stayed unmatched. The CDR3 is 17 amino acids. Germline CDR1 SGHRS, CDR2 YFSETQ.